The 7 T cell receptor beta chains listed next were all sequenced from one sample in a study of a mutant IDH1 vaccine in newly diagnosed glioma. Method: immunoSEQ multiplex PCR; TCRdb's copy keeps in-frame clones and lacks some. The sample holds 35,000 to 45,000 clones, roughly four fifths seen once. Regarding time point: week 5, during vaccination. Topical imiquimod was applied with each vaccine dose, which held 300 ug of mutant IDH1 20-mer peptide. No antigen is known for these receptors. The sequencing used PBMCs, collected from a glioma patient whose treatment included an IDH1 peptide vaccine. The receptors shown here come from a man aged 50-59 years with glioma.

The gene calls are TRBV18 and TRBJ2-2; D possibly corresponds to TRBD2 (6 bases). This CDR3 has 15 amino acids. Germline loops: CDR1 KGHSH, CDR2 LQKENI. Trimming took 3 bases from V and 5 from J, leaving 13 bases between them. The CDR3 region is CASSPTGAGTGELFF. In nucleotides, the CDR3 is TGTGCCAGCTCACCGACTGGGGCGGGGACCGGGGAGCTGTTTTTT.

The chain couples TRBV6-1 to TRBJ2-4; the D is unclear. The CDR3 is 10 amino acids. Germline V gene data show CDR1 as MNHNS and CDR2 as SASEGT. The V end was cut by 7 bases, the J end by 7 bases, with 5 bases between. The CDR3 sequence is CASKLNIQYF. In nucleotides, the CDR3 is TGTGCCAGCAAGTTGAACATTCAGTACTTC.

The V and J genes are TRBV11-2 and TRBJ1-5; no clear D. CDR3 length: 14 residues. The germline gives CDR1 SGHAT, CDR2 FQNNGV. V was trimmed by 5 bases and J by 10 bases, leaving 18 bases between them. This chain's CDR3 is CASSPNMGDGPQHF. The CDR3 bases are TGTGCCAGCAGCCCCAACATGGGTGACGGCCCCCAGCATTTT.

This clone has only a few counts. This chain uses TRBV9 with TRBJ1-6; the D is unclear. Looked up from germline, CDR1 is SGDLS and CDR2 is YYNGEE. CDR3 length: 14 amino acids. Trimming shortened V by 3 bases and J by 10 bases, and 14 bases separated the two germline ends. The CDR3 loop is CASSEDLSGSPLHF. The CDR3 nucleotides are TGTGCCAGCAGCGAGGACCTGTCGGGGTCACCCCTCCACTTT. Looking up the rest from reference TRBV9 and TRBJ1-6 gives the full variable domain: DSGVTQTPKHLITATGQRVTLRCSPRSGDLSVYWYQQSLDQGLQFLIQYYNGEERAKGNILERFSAQQFPDLHSELNLSSLELGDSALYFCASSEDLSGSPLHFGNGTRLTVT.

This chain joins TRBV7-2 and TRBJ1-5; D not resolved. The CDR3 extends over 15 amino acids. Trimming removed 1 base from V and 4 bases from J, with 11 bases in between. Germline CDR1 SGHTA, CDR2 FQGNSA. The CDR3 coding sequence is TGTGCCAGCAGCTTAGAAAGCCAAACTAATCAGCCCCAGCATTTT. Encoded protein: CASSLESQTNQPQHF.

This chain joins TRBV6-6 and TRBJ1-2, with TRBD1 identical over 9 bases. Germline-derived CDR1 and CDR2 are MNHNY and SVGAGI (reference sequence). Losses at the gene ends were 7 bases for V and 6 bases for J; bases not matched to a gene: 6. The CDR3 loop spans 13 amino acids. The CDR3 DNA follows: TGTGCCAGCACCCTCACAGGGGGCGATGGCTACACCTTC. Protein: CASTLTGGDGYTF.

This rearrangement joins TRBV2 to TRBJ1-2; no definite D call. The CDR3 has 12 amino acids. Trimming pared 5 bases from V and 7 bases from J, leaving 11 bases between. Looked up from germline, CDR1 is SNHLY and CDR2 is FYNNEI. In DNA form, the CDR3 reads TGTGCCAGCAGTTCGGGCCCCTTTGGCTACACCTTC. It yields the protein CASSSGPFGYTF.